Following are 20 T cell receptor beta chains from one sample sequenced in a study of T-cell reconstitution after alpha-beta-depleted transplantation in children. The TCRbeta library was prepared with unique molecular identifiers. One entry per CDR3 protein, called by TCRdb with MiXCR from the PCR reads. The sample includes hundreds of thousands of distinct CDR3 sequences, around 16% seen only once; the top ten take about 41%. Sequences were derived from PBMCs, mostly from graft donor cells, sampled 360 days after TCRalphabeta/CD19-depleted stem cell transplant. These TCRs come from a male patient aged 2-9 years who had a stem cell transplant for acute lymphoblastic leukemia, so the T cells may come from the graft donor.

This clonotype was seen many times. The rearrangement uses TRBV3-1 and TRBJ2-7; tentatively, D is TRBD1 (5 bases). The ends were cut back, 4 bases at V and 2 bases at J, with 18 bases in the middle. The CDR3 covers 16 residues. CDR1 and CDR2 (germline): LGHDT, YNNKEL (reference sequence). The CDR3 spells CASSPPWGRKTYEQYF. The DNA for the CDR3 is TGTGCCAGCAGCCCGCCCTGGGGCCGAAAGACCTACGAGCAGTACTTC.

The V gene is TRBV7-9, the J gene TRBJ2-5; D unclear. The V gene's germline CDR1 is SEHNR and CDR2 FQNEAQ (reference sequence). The ends were cut back, 2 bases at V and 5 bases at J, with 9 bases in the middle. The CDR3 contains 13 residues. In DNA, the CDR3 is TGTGCCAGCAGCTTATCTGGAGTTGAGACCCAGTACTTC. It codes for CASSLSGVETQYF.

The chain couples TRBV9 to TRBJ2-1, with a possible D match to TRBD2 (5 bases). The CDR3 has 16 residues. Trimming pared 0 bases from V and 8 bases from J, leaving 18 bases between. The V gene's germline CDR1 is SGDLS and CDR2 YYNGEE. The CDR3 sequence is CASSVEVRAIVYEQFF. The CDR3 DNA follows: TGTGCCAGCAGCGTAGAGGTGAGGGCCATTGTCTATGAGCAGTTCTTC. The variable domain in full, with the rest retrieved from reference TRBV9 and TRBJ2-1, is DSGVTQTPKHLITATGQRVTLRCSPRSGDLSVYWYQQSLDQGLQFLIQYYNGEERAKGNILERFSAQQFPDLHSELNLSSLELGDSALYFCASSVEVRAIVYEQFFGPGTRLTVL.

This clonotype was seen only a few times. The chain has TRBV12-5 and TRBJ2-1; TRBD2 agrees at 8 bases. The CDR3 runs 16 residues. The germline V gene encodes CDR1 LGHNT and CDR2 FRNRAP. V dropped 0 bases and J dropped 6; count of bases not matched to a gene: 7. This CDR3 is CASGLVLPGRANEQFF. CDR3 DNA: TGTGCTAGTGGTTTGGTACTCCCCGGGAGGGCCAATGAGCAGTTCTTC.

The CDR3 loop is CASSRGQVRQFF. The CDR3 DNA follows: TGTGCCAGCTCACGCGGACAGGTACGGCAGTTCTTC. The chain recombines TRBV18 with TRBJ2-1; 7 positions agree with TRBD1. J lost 12 bases, V lost 4 bases, and 6 bases had no gene match. The germline CDR1 and CDR2 sequences are KGHSH and LQKENI. CDR3 length: 12 amino acids.

This clonotype has only a few counts. A much larger clone differs from this one at a single base, so this may be a read error. The chain combines TRBV11-1 with TRBJ2-4; D ambiguous. CDR3 length: 12 amino acids. The germline V and J ends were trimmed by 8 bases and 0 bases, with 5 bases remaining between them. Germline CDR1 is SGHAT and CDR2 is FQDESV (reference sequence). CDR3: CASGRAKNIQYF. The CDR3 bases are TGTGCCAGCGGTCGAGCCAAAAACATTCAGTACTTC.

This clonotype appeared many times. The CDR3 region is CATSRDFNEQFF. CDR3 nucleotide sequence: TGTGCCACCAGCAGAGATTTCAATGAGCAGTTCTTC. The rearrangement uses TRBV15 and TRBJ2-1, with no clear D. This CDR3 is 12 amino acids long. V was pared by 0 bases and J by 6 bases, with 3 bases between. Germline V lookup: CDR1 LNHNV, CDR2 YYDKDF (reference sequence).

This clonotype was counted many times. This sequence joins TRBV28 and TRBJ2-1; D not resolved. The V end lost 4 bases, the J end lost 4 bases, and 5 bases lay between the germline ends. Germline V gene lookup returns CDR1 MDHEN and CDR2 SYDVKM. This CDR3 has 12 residues. This CDR3 is CASSSRYNEQFF. The CDR3 DNA is TGTGCCAGCAGTTCACGGTACAATGAGCAGTTCTTC. The full variable domain, its missing parts supplied by reference TRBV28 and TRBJ2-1, is DVKVTQSSRYLVKRTGEKVFLECVQDMDHENMFWYRQDPGLGLRLIYFSYDVKMKEKGDIPEGYSVSREKKERFSLILESASTNQTSMYLCASSSRYNEQFFGPGTRLTVL.

This chain uses TRBV29-1 with TRBJ2-7; 10 nucleotides align to TRBD2. The CDR3 length is 13 residues. CDR1 and CDR2 (germline): SQVTM, ANQGSEA. V shed 6 bases, J shed 7 bases, and the junction held 9 bases outside the gene matches. The DNA of the CDR3 is TGCAGCGTCGAACCTAGCGGGAGTGGGGAGCAGTACTTC. Translated, it gives CSVEPSGSGEQYF.

The chain recombines TRBV4-2 with TRBJ2-7, with D possibly being TRBD1 or TRBD2 (7 bases each). CDR3 size: 15 residues. The ends were cut back, 2 bases at V and 6 bases at J, with 17 bases in the middle. CDR1 LGHNA and CDR2 YNFKEQ come from the germline V gene. CDR3 in amino acids: CASSQPDREGGEQYF. The DNA for the CDR3 is TGTGCCAGCAGCCAACCCGACAGGGAGGGAGGCGAGCAGTACTTC.

The rearrangement uses TRBV4-3 and TRBJ2-6; 7 bases match TRBD1. Germline V gives CDR1 LGHNA, CDR2 YSLEER. The CDR3 totals 16 residues. The trim removed 4 bases at V and 0 bases at J, leaving 3 bases unmatched. In nucleotides, the CDR3 is TGCGCCAGCAGCCGGGACAGCCGCTCTGGGGCCAACGTCCTGACTTTC. This translates into CASSRDSRSGANVLTF.

The rearrangement joins TRBV15 to TRBJ2-7; TRBD2 aligns across 9 bases. Looked up from germline, CDR1 is LNHNV and CDR2 is YYDKDF (reference sequence). The CDR3 spans 15 residues. V trimming: 7 bases; J trimming: 6 bases; junction bases outside the gene matches: 13. DNA for the CDR3: TGTGCCACCAAGGTTGGGGCGGGAGGGGGATTCGAGCAGTACTTC. It is translated as CATKVGAGGGFEQYF.

J is TRBJ2-7 and V is TRBV5-1, with TRBD2 matching 9 bases. The V and J ends lost 0 bases and 1 base, in that order; junction bases with no gene match: 5. The CDR3 contains 16 residues. Germline V gene data show CDR1 as SGHRS and CDR2 as YFSETQ. Written as DNA, the CDR3 is TGCGCCAGCAGCTTGGCAGGGACTAGCAGATCCTACGAGCAGTACTTC. Translation gives CASSLAGTSRSYEQYF.

The chain combines TRBV25-1 with TRBJ2-1; D possibly corresponds to TRBD2 (6 bases). The ends were cut back, 0 bases at V and 8 bases at J, with 8 bases in the middle. This CDR3 is built from 13 residues. The germline gives CDR1 MGHDK, CDR2 SYGVNS. The CDR3 DNA sequence: TGTGCCAGCAGTGAATACGGGGGAGATGAGCAGTTCTTC. Residues: CASSEYGGDEQFF.

The chain couples TRBV20-1 to TRBJ1-1, with D possibly TRBD1 on 6 matching bases. This CDR3 is built from 13 residues. The germline CDR1 and CDR2 sequences are DFQATT and SNEGSKA (reference sequence). The V end was cut by 8 bases, the J end by 4 bases, with 17 bases between. The CDR3 bases are TGCAGTCCGGGGGGCAGCGGGCCCACTGAAGCTTTCTTT. This codes for CSPGGSGPTEAFF.

This clonotype was seen at least ten times. The chain links TRBV4-1 to TRBJ2-4; 12 bases fit TRBD2. Trimming took 1 base from V and 1 from J; bases not matched to a gene: 8. Germline CDR1 MGHRA, CDR2 YSYEKL. CDR3 length: 19 residues. This chain's CDR3 is CASSQGLAGVSTAKNIQYF. The CDR3 DNA sequence: TGCGCCAGCAGCCAAGGACTAGCGGGAGTTAGCACGGCCAAAAACATTCAGTACTTC.

This clonotype was counted between two and nine times. The chain recombines TRBV10-3 with TRBJ2-7; unclear D gene. Germline lookup yields CDR1 ENHRY and CDR2 SYGVKD. The V gene lost 0 bases and the J gene lost 2 bases, with 14 bases spanning the gap. CDR3 size: 16 residues. Here the CDR3 reads CAISESGYDFPYEQYF. CDR3 DNA: TGTGCCATCAGTGAGTCAGGGTACGATTTTCCCTACGAGCAGTACTTC.

The chain joins TRBV4-3 to TRBJ2-3; TRBD2 matches at 10 bases. V dropped 1 base and J dropped 6; count of bases not matched to a gene: 13. The V gene's germline CDR1 is LGHNA and CDR2 YSLEER. The CDR3 length is 18 residues. CDR3 sequence: CASSQVHSGAGGFDTQYF. The CDR3 bases are TGCGCCAGCAGCCAAGTTCACTCTGGAGCGGGAGGGTTCGATACGCAGTATTTT.

The genes are TRBV11-3 and TRBJ2-3; 8 bases line up with TRBD1. V gave up 1 base and J gave up 3 bases; unmatched junction bases: 6. Germline lookup yields CDR1 SGHNT and CDR2 YENEEA. CDR3 size: 16 residues. In DNA, the CDR3 is TGTGCCAGCAGCTTAGGGACAGGGATGGGAACAGATACGCAGTATTTT. This encodes CASSLGTGMGTDTQYF.

This clonotype was counted many times. This chain uses TRBV9 with TRBJ2-2; TRBD2 might be the D (6 bases). Germline CDR1 and CDR2: SGDLS and YYNGEE. This CDR3 is built from 14 residues. The V end was cut by 6 bases, the J end by 6 bases, with 15 bases between. For the CDR3, the DNA is TGTGCCAGCACCCTCGGGGTAGCGGCCGGGGAGCTGTTTTTT. Translation: CASTLGVAAGELFF. Using reference TRBV9 and TRBJ2-2 for the parts outside the CDR3, the full variable domain is DSGVTQTPKHLITATGQRVTLRCSPRSGDLSVYWYQQSLDQGLQFLIQYYNGEERAKGNILERFSAQQFPDLHSELNLSSLELGDSALYFCASTLGVAAGELFFGEGSRLTVL.